One T cell receptor (beta chain) is described in this entry. What it recognizes is unknown. Data came from immunoSEQ multiplex PCR; TCRdb stores just in-frame clones and leaves some out. Of about 88,000 clones in the sample, roughly 93% were seen once. The data are from a study of graft-versus-host responses after intestinal transplantation. In the study overall: Recipients got multivisceral, liver-intestinal, or isolated intestinal transplants. Findings of the study overall: HvG clone declines early post-transplant were associated with peak circulating GvH levels. GvH clones turned up in recipient marrow; some had shown up first in ileum or blood.

Deletions cut 6 bases from V and 1 base from J, with 21 bases between. The CDR3 consists of 17 residues. Germline values: CDR1 KGHSH, CDR2 LQKENI. The source material was unstimulated CD4+ T cells sorted from spleen or lymph node cells, sampled before transplant. The TCR comes from a human donor who was the organ donor for an intestinal transplant. V is TRBV18 and J is TRBJ2-5; no clear D gene. CDR3 residues: CASSTYQYRPPQETQYF. As DNA, the CDR3 is TGTGCCAGCTCCACGTATCAGTATCGCCCCCCCCAAGAGACCCAGTACTTC.